The clone carrying this TCR beta chain has just one count. As yet, its antigen is unknown. The CDR3 runs 15 residues. Deletions cut 5 bases from V and 0 bases from J, with 16 bases between. The germline gives CDR1 GTSNPN, CDR2 SVGIG (reference sequence). Here immunoSEQ multiplex PCR was the method, and the copy in TCRdb shows in-frame clones only, minus some. The sample has 200,000 to 250,000 clones; 90% to 95% are singletons. The data derive from a study of T cell responses to AZD1222 COVID-19 vaccine. Study conclusions and caveats: Regions left unmutated in variants are reportedly the target of nearly half of spike-specific TCRs.

This chain connects TRBV30 to TRBJ1-1, with D hard to call. The specimen was peripheral blood, collected on day 0 of MenACWY control vaccination. This clonotype originated in an adult in good health. The CDR3 DNA is TGTGCCTGGTCTCGGGGTAGTAGCGTGAACACTGAAGCTTTCTTT. Amino acids: CAWSRGSSVNTEAFF. The variable domain in full, completed from reference TRBV30 and TRBJ1-1, reads SQTIHQWPATLVQPVGSPLSLECTVEGTSNPNLYWYRQAAGRGLQLLFYSVGIGQISSEVPQNLSASRPQDRQFILSSKKLLLSDSGFYLCAWSRGSSVNTEAFFGQGTRLTVV.